This record looks at one T cell receptor beta chain sequence and its context. No antigen is known for it. Germline V gene sequence: CDR1 MGHDK, CDR2 SYGVNS. The CDR3 covers 11 residues. V was cut by 1 base and J by 7 bases, with 2 bases left in between. This entry belongs to a study of CD8 T cells in Susac syndrome. Random hexamers primed reverse transcription of roughly 0.45 to 1 ug RNA. TCRdb redid the calling of the immunoSEQ multiplex PCR reads with MiXCR, one entry per CDR3 protein. Of roughly 200,000 distinct CDR3 sequences in the sample, over 85% were seen once. Notes on the study in general: In its TCR sequencing and HLA analysis, the study acknowledged that the number of individuals was relatively small.

This sequence joins TRBV25-1 and TRBJ2-1; D is ambiguous. The origin of this receptor is a human donor in good health. The sequenced sample consisted of CD4+ T cells from PBMCs. CDR3 residues: CASSEFNEQFF. The DNA of the CDR3 is TGTGCCAGCAGTGAATTTAATGAGCAGTTCTTC.